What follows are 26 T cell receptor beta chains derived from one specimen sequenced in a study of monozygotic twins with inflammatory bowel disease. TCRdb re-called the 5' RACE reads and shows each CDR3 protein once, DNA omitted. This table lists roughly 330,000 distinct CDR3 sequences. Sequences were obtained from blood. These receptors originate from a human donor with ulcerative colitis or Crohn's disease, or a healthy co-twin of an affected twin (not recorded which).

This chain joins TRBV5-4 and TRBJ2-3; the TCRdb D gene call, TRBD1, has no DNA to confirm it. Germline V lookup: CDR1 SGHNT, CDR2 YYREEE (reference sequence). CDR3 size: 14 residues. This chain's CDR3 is CASSGTGFADTQYF.

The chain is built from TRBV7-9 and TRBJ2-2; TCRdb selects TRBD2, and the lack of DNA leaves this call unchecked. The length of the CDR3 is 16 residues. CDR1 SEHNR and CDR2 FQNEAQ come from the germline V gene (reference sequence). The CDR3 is CASSPQRGTNTGELFF.

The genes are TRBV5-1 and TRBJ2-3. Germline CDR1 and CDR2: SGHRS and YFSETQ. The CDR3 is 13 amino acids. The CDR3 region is CASSRRKLDTQYF.

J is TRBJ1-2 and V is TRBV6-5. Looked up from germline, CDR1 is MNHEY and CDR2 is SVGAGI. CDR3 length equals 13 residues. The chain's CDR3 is CASSYSDNLGYTF.

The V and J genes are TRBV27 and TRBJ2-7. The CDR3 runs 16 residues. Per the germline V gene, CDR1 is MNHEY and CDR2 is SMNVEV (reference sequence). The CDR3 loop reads CASSPHAMGWAYEQYF.

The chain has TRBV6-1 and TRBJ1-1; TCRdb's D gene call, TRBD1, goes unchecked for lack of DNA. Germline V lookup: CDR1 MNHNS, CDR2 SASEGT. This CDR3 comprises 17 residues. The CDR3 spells CASSEGYRGGAKTEAFF.

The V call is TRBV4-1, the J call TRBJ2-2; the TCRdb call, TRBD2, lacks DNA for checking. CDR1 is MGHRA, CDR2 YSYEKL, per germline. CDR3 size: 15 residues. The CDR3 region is CASSHALRRAGELFF.

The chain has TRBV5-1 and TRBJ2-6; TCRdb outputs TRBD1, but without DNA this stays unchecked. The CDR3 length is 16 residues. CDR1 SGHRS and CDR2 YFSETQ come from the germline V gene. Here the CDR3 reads CASSLATGEGANVLTF. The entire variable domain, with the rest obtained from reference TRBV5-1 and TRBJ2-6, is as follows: KAGVTQTPRYLIKTRGQQVTLSCSPISGHRSVSWYQQTPGQGLQFLFEYFSETQRNKGNFPGRFSGRQFSNSRSEMNVSTLELGDSALYLCASSLATGEGANVLTFGAGSRLTVL.

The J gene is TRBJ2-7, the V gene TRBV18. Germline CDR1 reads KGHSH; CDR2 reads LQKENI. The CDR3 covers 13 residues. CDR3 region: CASSPIPAYEQYF. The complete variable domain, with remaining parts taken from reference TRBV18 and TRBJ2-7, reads NAGVMQNPRHLVRRRGQEARLRCSPMKGHSHVYWYRQLPEEGLKFMVYLQKENIIDESGMPKERFSAEFPKEGPSILRIQQVVRGDSAAYFCASSPIPAYEQYFGPGTRLTVT.

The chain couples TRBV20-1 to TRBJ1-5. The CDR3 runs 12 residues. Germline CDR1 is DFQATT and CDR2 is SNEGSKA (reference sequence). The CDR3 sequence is CSARMGMEPQHF.

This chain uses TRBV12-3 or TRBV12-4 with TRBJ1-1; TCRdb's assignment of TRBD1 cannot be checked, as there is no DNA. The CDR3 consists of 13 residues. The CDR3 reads CASSTRGGAEAFF.

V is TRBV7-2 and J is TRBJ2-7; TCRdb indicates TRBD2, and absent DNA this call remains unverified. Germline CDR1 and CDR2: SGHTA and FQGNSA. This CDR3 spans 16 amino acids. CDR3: CASSSQTGLAGGRLYF.

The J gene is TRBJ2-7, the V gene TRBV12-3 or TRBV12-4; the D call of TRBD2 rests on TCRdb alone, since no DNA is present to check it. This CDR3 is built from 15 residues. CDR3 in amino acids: CASSIRLAGAYEQYF.

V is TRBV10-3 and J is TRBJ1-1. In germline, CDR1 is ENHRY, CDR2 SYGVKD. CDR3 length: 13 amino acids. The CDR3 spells CAIKYQENTEAFF.

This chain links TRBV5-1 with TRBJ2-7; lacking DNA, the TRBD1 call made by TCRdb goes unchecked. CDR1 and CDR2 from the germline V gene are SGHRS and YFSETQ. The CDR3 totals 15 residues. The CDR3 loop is CASSLGGTGRYEQYF.

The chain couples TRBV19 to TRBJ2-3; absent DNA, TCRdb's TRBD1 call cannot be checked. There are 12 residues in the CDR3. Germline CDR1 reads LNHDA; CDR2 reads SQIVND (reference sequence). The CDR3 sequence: CASSILDGAQYF.

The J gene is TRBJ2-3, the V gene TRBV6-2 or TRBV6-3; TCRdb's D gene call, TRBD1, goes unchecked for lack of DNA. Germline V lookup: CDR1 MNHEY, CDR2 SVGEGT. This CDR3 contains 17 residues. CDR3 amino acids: CASSPGRGPGVTDTQYF.

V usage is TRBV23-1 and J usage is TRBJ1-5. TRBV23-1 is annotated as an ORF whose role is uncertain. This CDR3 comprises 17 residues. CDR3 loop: CASSQYFFEKAYQPQHF.

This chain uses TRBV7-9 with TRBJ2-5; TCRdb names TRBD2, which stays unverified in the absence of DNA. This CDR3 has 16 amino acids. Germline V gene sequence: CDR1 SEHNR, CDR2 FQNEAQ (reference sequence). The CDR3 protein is CASSPHSGGGAETQYF.

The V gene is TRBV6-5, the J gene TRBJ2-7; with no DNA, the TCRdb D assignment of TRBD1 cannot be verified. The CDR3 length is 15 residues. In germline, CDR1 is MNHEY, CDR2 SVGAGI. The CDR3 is CASSSQGQGLYEQYF.

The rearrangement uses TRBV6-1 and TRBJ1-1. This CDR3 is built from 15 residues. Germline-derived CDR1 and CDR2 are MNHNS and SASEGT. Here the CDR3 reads CASMRYSHMNTEAFF.

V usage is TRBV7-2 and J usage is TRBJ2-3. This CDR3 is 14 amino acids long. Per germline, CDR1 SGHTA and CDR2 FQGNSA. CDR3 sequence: CASSSRLAPDTQYF.

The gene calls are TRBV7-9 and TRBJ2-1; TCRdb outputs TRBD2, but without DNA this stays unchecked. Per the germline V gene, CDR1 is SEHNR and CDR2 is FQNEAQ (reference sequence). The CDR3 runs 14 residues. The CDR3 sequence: CASSSSGLAIEQFF.

The CDR3 spells CASTPGTDKETQYF. The chain joins TRBV5-6 to TRBJ2-5; TCRdb's D call, TRBD1, is unchecked because there is no DNA. Germline CDR1 SGHDT, CDR2 YYEEEE. The CDR3 covers 14 residues.

CDR3 protein: CSGLRGGTEAFF. The V call is TRBV29-1, the J call TRBJ1-1; TCRdb returns TRBD1, unconfirmable since there is no DNA. The CDR3 spans 12 residues. Germline values: CDR1 SQVTM, CDR2 ANQGSEA.

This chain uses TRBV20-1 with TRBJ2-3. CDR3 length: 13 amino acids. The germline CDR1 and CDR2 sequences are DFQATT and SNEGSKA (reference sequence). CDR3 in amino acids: CSARYQSTDTQYF.